The T cell receptor (beta chain) under discussion was sequenced for a study of blood T cell repertoires in COVID-19. As for the study in general: Acute and convalescent COVID-19 specimens originated in the United States, Italy and Spain. PBMCs, B-cell-depleted T cells, or T cells were the source of the cDNA or gDNA that made up the material.

In the original processing: How many nucleated cells were present was estimated from reference gene primer amplification. The protocol was immunoSEQ multiplex PCR, while the TCRdb copy is restricted to in-frame clones and leaves out a portion. Clone size and the V and J calls come from that table; the DNA yielded D and trimming. The sample lists about 100,000 clones, roughly 84% seen once, with 4.5% in the top ten. V lost 4 bases and J 6 bases, leaving 15 bases between the germline ends. Germline assignment: CDR1 LGHNA and CDR2 YNFKEQ. The CDR3 totals 15 residues. This chain links TRBV4-2 with TRBJ2-2, with D perhaps TRBD2 (5 bases). The sample was peripheral blood. The clonotype originates from a human donor in a cohort sampled during active COVID-19. CDR3 in amino acids: CASSPVSWGAGELFF. CDR3 DNA: TGTGCCAGCAGCCCAGTCAGTTGGGGAGCCGGGGAGCTGTTTTTT.